A single sample gave rise to the 15 T cell receptor beta chains below, sequenced in a study of blood T cell repertoires in COVID-19. Generated by immunoSEQ multiplex PCR, the TCRdb table keeps only in-frame clones and is missing some. Counted here are around 140,000 clones, around 83% occurring once; the ten biggest clones make up roughly 1.5%. What was sequenced was peripheral blood. Every receptor here comes from a human donor in a cohort sampled during active COVID-19.

The chain has TRBV4-2 and TRBJ1-1; possible D gene TRBD1, 6 bases. The CDR3 totals 15 residues. Trimming pared 0 bases from V and 5 bases from J, leaving 13 bases between. The V gene's germline CDR1 is LGHNA and CDR2 YNFKEQ. The CDR3 loop is CASSQDRGGNTEAFF. In nucleotides, the CDR3 is TGTGCCAGCAGCCAAGATCGCGGGGGCAATACTGAAGCTTTCTTT.

The rearrangement links TRBV28 to TRBJ2-7, with TRBD1 as a possible D gene (6 bases). The V gene's germline CDR1 is MDHEN and CDR2 SYDVKM. The CDR3 contains 11 residues. V was trimmed by 6 bases and J by 12 bases, leaving 15 bases between them. For the CDR3, the DNA is TGTGCCAGCAGGCTACAGGACAGATGGTACTTC. This translates into CASRLQDRWYF.

Only one count was recorded for this clone. The junction departs from the called germline gene at one end, perhaps through a read error. As DNA, the CDR3 is TGTGCCAGCGGCGGGCGCCGCCTAAATTTT. Translating it yields CASGGRRLNF. The genes are TRBV5-8 and TRBJ1-4; D is undetermined. Germline CDR1 SGHTS, CDR2 YDEGEE. The CDR3 spans 10 residues.

The chain has TRBV19 and TRBJ1-5; D uncertain. Germline assignment: CDR1 LNHDA and CDR2 SQIVND (reference sequence). V gave up 10 bases and J gave up 5 bases, with 15 bases separating them. This CDR3 contains 13 residues. The CDR3 protein is CAIGLARDQPQHF. CDR3 nucleotides: TGTGCCATTGGACTGGCGAGGGATCAGCCCCAGCATTTT. Full variable domain (missing parts from reference TRBV19 and TRBJ1-5): DGGITQSPKYLFRKEGQNVTLSCEQNLNHDAMYWYRQDPGQGLRLIYYSQIVNDFQKGDIAEGYSVSREKKESFPLTVTSAQKNPTAFYLCAIGLARDQPQHFGDGTRLSIL.

The V gene is TRBV27, the J gene TRBJ2-7; 11 positions agree with TRBD2. This CDR3 is 16 amino acids long. Germline V CDR1 and CDR2: MNHEY, SMNVEV (reference sequence). Germline trimming cut 4 bases from V and 5 bases from J; bases unmatched to any gene: 10. The CDR3 nucleotides are TGTGCCAGCAGTTCCCATAGCGGGAGGGCCCCCAACGAGCAGTACTTC. Residues: CASSSHSGRAPNEQYF.

This clone showed up just once. The genes are TRBV19 and TRBJ1-1, with a weak D call TRBD1 (6 bases). The CDR3 length is 14 residues. Germline CDR1 and CDR2: LNHDA and SQIVND (reference sequence). Trimming shortened V by 3 bases and J by 1 base, and 9 bases separated the two germline ends. The CDR3, as DNA: TGTGCCAGTAGTATTAGGACAGAGAACACTGAAGCTTTCTTT. Translating it yields CASSIRTENTEAFF.

The chain is built from TRBV27 and TRBJ1-5; no firm D call. Trimming took 6 bases from V and 4 from J, leaving 16 bases between them. Germline V gene lookup returns CDR1 MNHEY and CDR2 SMNVEV (reference sequence). The CDR3 runs 15 residues. CDR3 residues: CASREGVISNQPQHF. CDR3 DNA sequence: TGTGCCAGCAGAGAGGGCGTTATTTCTAATCAGCCCCAGCATTTT.

V usage is TRBV28 and J usage is TRBJ2-2; D is possibly TRBD1 (5 bases). V lost 7 bases, J lost 4 bases, and 10 bases lay in between. In germline, CDR1 is MDHEN, CDR2 SYDVKM. The CDR3 runs to 13 residues. CDR3 loop: CASKGPVTGELFF. The CDR3 nucleotides read TGTGCCAGCAAGGGGCCGGTCACCGGGGAGCTGTTTTTT.

The chain carries TRBV5-1 and TRBJ1-5; unclear D gene. Trimming took off 4 bases at V and 14 bases at J, with 19 bases between the two ends. The germline V gene has CDR1 SGHRS and CDR2 YFSETQ. The length of the CDR3 is 13 residues. CDR3 amino acids: CASSLDGAGGKHF. The DNA for the CDR3 is TGCGCCAGCAGCCTAGACGGTGCCGGAGGGAAGCATTTT. The full variable domain, rest sourced from reference TRBV5-1 and TRBJ1-5, is KAGVTQTPRYLIKTRGQQVTLSCSPISGHRSVSWYQQTPGQGLQFLFEYFSETQRNKGNFPGRFSGRQFSNSRSEMNVSTLELGDSALYLCASSLDGAGGKHFGDGTRLSIL.

The chain uses TRBV5-1 and TRBJ1-1; D is uncertain. Germline V gives CDR1 SGHRS, CDR2 YFSETQ. Trimming took off 2 bases at V and 4 bases at J, with 9 bases between the two ends. The CDR3 length is 13 residues. CDR3 DNA sequence: TGCGCCAGCAGCTTAGGGAGCAGCACTGAAGCTTTCTTT. Protein sequence: CASSLGSSTEAFF.

The chain carries TRBV28 and TRBJ1-1; tentative D call: TRBD1 (6 bases). The CDR3 loop spans 13 amino acids. The V end lost 2 bases, the J end lost 7 bases, and 11 bases lay between the germline ends. Per the germline V gene, CDR1 is MDHEN and CDR2 is SYDVKM. In nucleotides, the CDR3 is TGTGCCAGCAGTTTAGGGGGCCAGATTGAAGCTTTCTTT. Its translation: CASSLGGQIEAFF.

CDR3 nucleotides: TGTGCCAGCAGCCTCACAGGGCTGGTTGTGGAGACCCAGTACTTC. Translating gives CASSLTGLVVETQYF. The rearrangement joins TRBV2 to TRBJ2-5, with a possible D match to TRBD1 (6 bases). Germline-derived CDR1 and CDR2 are SNHLY and FYNNEI. This CDR3 has 15 residues. Trimming removed 6 bases at V and 5 bases at J, with 19 bases between.

The chain has TRBV3-1 (or the pseudogene TRBV3-2) and TRBJ2-1; maybe TRBD1 (5 bases). The CDR3 is 15 residues long. V lost 3 bases and J 5 bases, leaving 14 bases between the germline ends. Germline V gives CDR1 LGHDT, CDR2 YNNKEL (reference sequence). CDR3 in amino acids: CASSHSRAPHNEQFF. In DNA form, the CDR3 reads TGTGCCAGCAGCCATTCCAGGGCTCCTCACAATGAGCAGTTCTTC.

This chain joins TRBV7-9 and TRBJ2-1; D gene uncertain. This CDR3 comprises 12 residues. V was trimmed by 2 bases and J by 9 bases, leaving 8 bases between them. CDR1 and CDR2 from the germline V gene are SEHNR and FQNEAQ (reference sequence). The CDR3 loop reads CASSLQFSEQFF. The CDR3 coding sequence is TGTGCCAGCAGCTTACAGTTCAGTGAGCAGTTCTTC.

The chain is built from TRBV12-3 or TRBV12-4 and TRBJ2-5, with TRBD2 matching over 10 bases. The V segment lost 6 bases and the J segment 5 bases; nucleotides outside the gene matches: 3. This CDR3 is built from 13 residues. The CDR3 sequence is CASRSSGRETQYF. The CDR3 nucleotides are TGTGCCAGCAGAAGTAGCGGGAGGGAGACCCAGTACTTC.